This entry lists 11 T cell receptor beta chains sequenced from one sample in a study of technical replicates of blood from a handful of donors. Profiling relied on immunoSEQ multiplex PCR, and the TCRdb table lists in-frame clones only, not all of them. The table lists tens of thousands of clones, approximately 92% of them singletons. Material for sequencing was T cells isolated from PBMCs. These receptors all come from a human donor in good health.

This chain links TRBV6-5 with TRBJ1-2; D is unclear. The CDR3 loop spans 15 amino acids. V was clipped by 6 bases and J by 1 base, with 15 bases between them. Germline V gives CDR1 MNHEY, CDR2 SVGAGI. DNA for the CDR3: TGTGCCAGCAGAAGAGTATACGCTGATAACTATGGCTACACCTTC. It codes for CASRRVYADNYGYTF.

The chain is built from TRBV5-8 and TRBJ2-4, with a tentative D call TRBD2 (5 bases). V dropped 1 base and J dropped 9 bases, with 20 bases sitting between them. The germline gives CDR1 SGHTS, CDR2 YDEGEE. The CDR3 length is 16 residues. DNA for the CDR3: TGTGCCAGCAGCTTGCCTACCGGGCCAGTCGCGGGCATTCAGTACTTC. It is translated as CASSLPTGPVAGIQYF.

This rearrangement joins TRBV11-2 to TRBJ2-5, with 8 bases lining up with TRBD2. Looked up from germline, CDR1 is SGHAT and CDR2 is FQNNGV. The CDR3 length is 12 residues. V shed 4 bases, J shed 5 bases, and the junction held 0 bases outside the gene matches. The CDR3 DNA follows: TGTGCCAGCAGCTCGGGGGGGGAGACCCAGTACTTC. This encodes CASSSGGETQYF.

V is TRBV30 and J is TRBJ1-1; 8 nucleotides match TRBD1. The length of the CDR3 is 13 residues. The V and J ends lost 3 bases and 10 bases, in that order; junction bases with no gene match: 10. Germline V gives CDR1 GTSNPN, CDR2 SVGIG (reference sequence). CDR3 sequence reads: CAWRSGGGYRAFF. The CDR3 DNA sequence: TGTGCCTGGAGGTCAGGGGGCGGCTACCGAGCTTTCTTT.

J is TRBJ2-5 and V is TRBV6-1, with D perhaps matching TRBD2 (6 bases). This CDR3 contains 14 residues. The germline V and J ends were trimmed by 5 bases and 0 bases, with 10 bases remaining between them. Germline CDR1 and CDR2: MNHNS and SASEGT. The CDR3, as DNA: TGTGCCAGCAGTAACGCGGGGTACCAAGAGACCCAGTACTTC. Its translation is CASSNAGYQETQYF.

The chain employs TRBV11-1 and TRBJ2-3, with TRBD2 matching over 7 bases. The CDR3 contains 15 residues. Germline-derived CDR1 and CDR2 are SGHAT and FQDESV (reference sequence). Trimming took 4 bases from V and 2 from J; bases not matched to a gene: 6. The CDR3 reads CASSSTSVNTDTQYF. CDR3 coding DNA: TGTGCCAGCAGCTCAACTAGCGTCAACACAGATACGCAGTATTTT. Full variable domain (rest looked up from reference TRBV11-1 and TRBJ2-3): EAEVAQSPRYKITEKSQAVAFWCDPISGHATLYWYRQILGQGPELLVQFQDESVVDDSQLPKDRFSAERLKGVDSTLKIQPAELGDSAMYLCASSSTSVNTDTQYFGPGTRLTVL.

V is TRBV11-1 and J is TRBJ1-2; D is undetermined. Germline CDR1 is SGHAT and CDR2 is FQDESV (reference sequence). V dropped 0 bases and J dropped 4 bases, with 9 bases sitting between them. CDR3 length equals 14 residues. CDR3 DNA: TGTGCCAGCAGCTTAGCGGGAGCCCTCTATGGCTACACCTTC. This translates into CASSLAGALYGYTF.

The chain joins TRBV7-3 to TRBJ2-2, with a weak D call TRBD1 (6 bases). The CDR3 has 16 amino acids. Germline values: CDR1 SGHTA, CDR2 FQGTGA. Trimming stripped 5 bases from V and 4 bases from J, with 17 bases between. Here the CDR3 reads CASSPSGQGITGELFF. The DNA for the CDR3 is TGTGCCAGCAGCCCCTCCGGGCAGGGGATCACCGGGGAGCTGTTTTTT.

J is TRBJ2-3 and V is TRBV2; D perhaps matches TRBD2 (6 bases). Germline assignment: CDR1 SNHLY and CDR2 FYNNEI. The CDR3 has 11 residues. Trimming took off 8 bases at V and 8 bases at J, with 11 bases between the two ends. The DNA of the CDR3 is TGTGCCAGCCCCTTGGGGGGTACGCAGTATTTT. Amino acid sequence: CASPLGGTQYF.

This rearrangement joins TRBV6-5 to TRBJ1-1; 8 nucleotides agree with TRBD1. CDR1 and CDR2 (germline): MNHEY, SVGAGI. Trimming removed 2 bases from V and 4 bases from J; junction bases left unmatched: 3. The CDR3 runs to 14 residues. The CDR3 DNA reads TGTGCCAGCAGTTACCTCACAGGGGGCACTGAAGCTTTCTTT. Translated: CASSYLTGGTEAFF.

The gene calls are TRBV7-9 and TRBJ1-2; weak D call: TRBD1 (5 bases). CDR1 is SEHNR and CDR2 is FQNEAQ in the germline V gene (reference sequence). V lost 5 bases to trimming and J lost 4 bases, with 20 bases between them. The CDR3 has 16 residues. CDR3 loop: CASSGRIQVPSYGYTF. The DNA of the CDR3 is TGTGCCAGCAGCGGACGAATACAGGTCCCAAGCTATGGCTACACCTTC.